The 8 T cell receptor beta chains below come from one sample, sequenced in a study of shared T cell receptors in the human thymus. TCRdb's table, derived via immunoSEQ multiplex PCR, lists solely in-frame clones and lacks some. Here the sample spans roughly 700,000 clones, around 89% being singletons. This sample also appeared in a second study, on human thymus T cells.

Specimen: thymocytes. These receptors were obtained from a boy under two years old with a congenital heart defect.

The chain carries TRBV7-2 and TRBJ2-3; D is uncertain. Per the germline V gene, CDR1 is SGHTA and CDR2 is FQGNSA. Trimming cost V 5 bases and J 4 bases, with 19 bases left between them. This CDR3 has 16 residues. The CDR3 DNA reads as TGTGCCAGCAGCCCTCCCTGGGCCAAGAACTCAGATACGCAGTATTTT. Translation gives CASSPPWAKNSDTQYF.

The chain combines TRBV5-4 with TRBJ2-2; TRBD2 matches 7 bases. J lost 5 bases, V lost 0 bases, and 4 bases had no gene match. The germline CDR1 and CDR2 sequences are SGHNT and YYREEE (reference sequence). This CDR3 spans 15 amino acids. CDR3 loop: CASSLGLAETGELFF. Here the CDR3 DNA reads TGTGCCAGCAGCTTGGGTCTAGCGGAGACCGGGGAGCTGTTTTTT.

The V gene is TRBV21-1, the J gene TRBJ2-2; TRBD2, the table's D call, was not compared with the DNA. TRBV21-1 is reported as a pseudogene. The CDR3 runs to 19 residues. The CDR3 loop is CASSKRAGLGLANTGELFF. The CDR3 DNA follows: TGTGCCAGCAGCAAAAGAGCGGGCTTGGGACTAGCTAACACCGGGGAGCTGTTTTTT.

This clone was seen just once. The chain links TRBV14 to TRBJ2-5, with 9 positions matching TRBD2. V was pared by 0 bases and J by 5 bases, with 7 bases of the junction left unmatched. The CDR3 has 16 residues. Germline values: CDR1 SGHDN, CDR2 FVKESK. The CDR3 region has the DNA TGTGCCAGCAGCCAAGATGAGCGGGAGGAGGACGAGACCCAGTACTTC. Its translation: CASSQDEREEDETQYF.

The chain is built from TRBV6-5 and TRBJ1-2, with D possibly being TRBD1 (5 bases). The CDR3 runs 15 residues. From germline, CDR1 is MNHEY and CDR2 SVGAGI. Between the trimmed V and J ends, which lost 2 bases and 7 bases, there was a span of 17 bases. The CDR3 DNA sequence: TGTGCCAGCAGTTACGGGGCCAGCCCCGAAGGTGGCTACACCTTC. It translates to CASSYGASPEGGYTF.

This clone was recorded once. The chain joins TRBV7-8 to TRBJ2-1, with 10 bases that match TRBD2. V was clipped by 1 base and J by 3 bases; unmatched bases: 12. In germline, CDR1 is SGHVS, CDR2 FQNEAQ. The CDR3 length is 19 residues. The CDR3 protein is CASSLGVLASGRSYNEQFF. In nucleotides, the CDR3 is TGTGCCAGCAGCTTAGGTGTTCTGGCTAGCGGGAGAAGCTACAATGAGCAGTTCTTC.

J is TRBJ1-1 and V is TRBV4-3; 10 bases align to TRBD1. CDR3 length: 20 amino acids. J gave up 5 bases and V 0 bases, and 18 bases lay outside the gene matches. Germline CDR1 and CDR2: LGHNA and YSLEER. Written as DNA, the CDR3 is TGCGCCAGCAGCCAAGAGCTTTGGGGACAGGGGATTCTCGAGTGGACTGAAGCTTTCTTT. Protein product: CASSQELWGQGILEWTEAFF.

The chain employs TRBV10-3 and TRBJ2-1, with 10 bases aligning to TRBD2. The CDR3 is 15 amino acids. Germline V gives CDR1 ENHRY, CDR2 SYGVKD. After removal of 7 bases from V and 3 bases from J, the junction contained 6 bases not matched to a gene. CDR3 nucleotide sequence: TGTGCCATCAAAGAGCGGGAGGGGGACTACAATGAGCAGTTCTTC. Translated: CAIKEREGDYNEQFF.